Shown below are 18 T cell receptor beta chains from a single sample sequenced in a study of cytomegalovirus exposure and HLA in healthy donors. Primers for the PCR totalled 60 Vbeta and 13 Jbeta. Method: immunoSEQ multiplex PCR; TCRdb's copy keeps in-frame clones and lacks some. The sample has roughly 150,000 clones; 65% to 85% are singletons. Specimen: PBMCs. The receptor source for this set is a man aged 25 to 40 in good health and CMV-seronegative.

This sequence joins TRBV4-1 and TRBJ1-1; TRBD1 agrees at 9 bases. The CDR3 is 13 residues long. Looked up from germline, CDR1 is MGHRA and CDR2 is YSYEKL. With 8 bases clipped from V and 4 bases from J, the junction kept 5 bases outside the gene matches. The CDR3 region is CASGGQGRTEAFF. Here the CDR3 DNA reads TGCGCCAGCGGCGGACAGGGGCGCACTGAAGCTTTCTTT.

This chain connects TRBV19 to TRBJ2-3, with unresolved D. Germline V CDR1 and CDR2: LNHDA, SQIVND (reference sequence). Trimming took 7 bases from V and 4 from J, leaving 12 bases between them. The length of the CDR3 is 13 residues. CDR3 sequence: CASNSGSSDTQYF. The CDR3 bases are TGTGCCAGTAATTCAGGCTCCTCAGATACGCAGTATTTT.

The chain couples TRBV19 to TRBJ1-4, with 12 bases matching TRBD1. Germline V gene sequence: CDR1 LNHDA, CDR2 SQIVND (reference sequence). The J segment lost 7 bases and the V segment lost 4 bases, leaving 4 bases of the junction unmatched. The CDR3 totals 15 residues. Here the CDR3 reads CASSTGDRGREKLFF. CDR3 nucleotide sequence: TGTGCCAGTAGTACCGGGGACAGGGGGCGTGAAAAACTGTTTTTT. Complete variable domain (other parts from reference TRBV19 and TRBJ1-4): DGGITQSPKYLFRKEGQNVTLSCEQNLNHDAMYWYRQDPGQGLRLIYYSQIVNDFQKGDIAEGYSVSREKKESFPLTVTSAQKNPTAFYLCASSTGDRGREKLFFGSGTQLSVL.

This rearrangement joins TRBV10-3 to TRBJ2-7, with 11 nucleotides matching TRBD2. Germline V gene lookup returns CDR1 ENHRY and CDR2 SYGVKD. The CDR3 runs 15 residues. The junction had 5 bases not matched to a gene; V was cut back by 4 bases and J by 3 bases. The CDR3 DNA is TGTGCCATCAGTGGGAGACTAGCGGGAATCTACGAGCAGTACTTC. Protein product: CAISGRLAGIYEQYF.

The gene calls are TRBV6-6 and TRBJ2-7; TRBD2 aligns across 8 bases. Germline V gene lookup returns CDR1 MNHNY and CDR2 SVGAGI (reference sequence). CDR3 size: 14 residues. V gave up 4 bases and J gave up 7 bases; unmatched junction bases: 9. CDR3 loop: CASSSRRGAWEQYF. CDR3 nucleotide sequence: TGTGCCAGCAGTTCTCGGCGGGGGGCGTGGGAGCAGTACTTC.

This clone appeared a few times. This chain joins TRBV27 and TRBJ2-5; perhaps TRBD1 as D (6 bases). CDR3 length: 17 residues. Germline CDR1 is MNHEY and CDR2 is SMNVEV (reference sequence). V lost 0 bases, J lost 1 base, and 15 bases lay in between. Here the CDR3 reads CASSLSGWGQGQETQYF. DNA of the CDR3: TGTGCCAGCAGTTTATCTGGCTGGGGGCAGGGCCAAGAGACCCAGTACTTC.

The gene calls are TRBV5-6 and TRBJ2-5; 8 bases line up with TRBD1. Judging by the DNA end, TRBJ2-7 fits better; the J call may be wrong. CDR1 SGHDT and CDR2 YYEEEE come from the germline V gene. The CDR3 extends over 14 amino acids. Here the CDR3 DNA reads TGTGCCAGCAGCTCCCCGTGGACAGGGCGCGAGCAGTACTTC. Translated: CASSSPWTGREQYF.

The chain couples TRBV10-3 to TRBJ2-1; 7 bases align to TRBD2. The length of the CDR3 is 14 residues. The junction had 5 bases not matched to a gene; V was cut back by 4 bases and J by 5 bases. Germline assignment: CDR1 ENHRY and CDR2 SYGVKD. The CDR3 sequence: CAISAPAGHNEQFF. Written as DNA, the CDR3 is TGTGCCATCAGTGCACCAGCGGGACACAATGAGCAGTTCTTC.

The rearrangement joins TRBV4-2 to TRBJ2-2; 10 bases align to TRBD2. Per the germline V gene, CDR1 is LGHNA and CDR2 is YNFKEQ. The V segment lost 0 bases and the J segment 0 bases; nucleotides outside the gene matches: 10. The CDR3 length is 20 residues. CDR3 nucleotide sequence: TGTGCCAGCAGCCAAGATAGTAGCGGGGGGTTGTTCGCGAACACCGGGGAGCTGTTTTTT. As protein: CASSQDSSGGLFANTGELFF.

V is TRBV5-1 and J is TRBJ2-2; possibly TRBD1 for D (5 bases). From germline, CDR1 is SGHRS and CDR2 YFSETQ. V lost 0 bases, J lost 4 bases, and 10 bases lay in between. This CDR3 has 15 residues. The chain's CDR3 is CASSLAGPPTGELFF. The DNA for the CDR3 is TGCGCCAGCAGCTTGGCAGGGCCACCCACCGGGGAGCTGTTTTTT.

CDR3 sequence (DNA): TGCGCCAGCAGCTTCTGGAGCGCGGGGAATGAGCAGTTCTTC. Protein sequence: CASSFWSAGNEQFF. V usage is TRBV5-1 and J usage is TRBJ2-1, with D possibly matching TRBD2 (6 bases). The CDR3 runs to 14 residues. Germline V lookup: CDR1 SGHRS, CDR2 YFSETQ. Trimming removed 2 bases from V and 7 bases from J, with 13 bases in between.

This clone came up once. V usage is TRBV15 and J usage is TRBJ2-1; TRBD2 aligns across 10 bases. Looked up from germline, CDR1 is LNHNV and CDR2 is YYDKDF (reference sequence). Trimming took 6 bases from V and 3 from J; bases not matched to a gene: 8. The CDR3 covers 16 residues. The CDR3 bases are TGTGCCACCAGAAGCGGGAGGGCCCTTTACTACAATGAGCAGTTCTTC. This gives the protein CATRSGRALYYNEQFF.

The CDR3 DNA follows: TGTGCCAGCAGCTGGGGGGGGGCTACAAGCACAGATACGCAGTATTTT. This sequence encodes CASSWGGATSTDTQYF. The rearrangement uses TRBV11-2 and TRBJ2-3; D is perhaps TRBD2 (7 bases). In germline, CDR1 is SGHAT, CDR2 FQNNGV. V lost 4 bases to trimming and J lost 0 bases, with 14 bases between them. The CDR3 loop spans 16 amino acids. Using reference TRBV11-2 and TRBJ2-3 for the parts outside the CDR3, the full variable domain is EAGVAQSPRYKIIEKRQSVAFWCNPISGHATLYWYQQILGQGPKLLIQFQNNGVVDDSQLPKDRFSAERLKGVDSTLKIQPAKLEDSAVYLCASSWGGATSTDTQYFGPGTRLTVL.

This clone occurred a few times. This rearrangement joins TRBV7-2 to TRBJ2-5; 8 positions agree with TRBD2. V lost 3 bases to trimming and J lost 3 bases; unmatched junction nucleotides: 6. This CDR3 is 15 amino acids long. Germline V gene data show CDR1 as SGHTA and CDR2 as FQGNSA. CDR3 sequence reads: CASSFGAAGEETQYF. CDR3 coding DNA: TGTGCCAGCAGCTTTGGTGCAGCGGGGGAAGAGACCCAGTACTTC.

The chain carries TRBV29-1 and TRBJ2-3, with 8 bases fitting TRBD1. The CDR3 covers 15 residues. Germline-derived CDR1 and CDR2 are SQVTM and ANQGSEA. V shed 6 bases, J shed 0 bases, and the junction held 8 bases outside the gene matches. CDR3 coding DNA: TGCAGCGTCGTTCCGACAGGGGTGAGCACAGATACGCAGTATTTT. Translated: CSVVPTGVSTDTQYF.

V is TRBV7-9 and J is TRBJ2-4, with D possibly TRBD2 on 7 matching bases. The V end lost 5 bases, the J end lost 1 base, and 21 bases lay between the germline ends. The CDR3 contains 18 residues. Germline V gene data show CDR1 as SEHNR and CDR2 as FQNEAQ (reference sequence). The CDR3 loop reads CASSPGHGGPLAKNIQYF. The CDR3 nucleotides read TGTGCCAGCAGCCCAGGCCACGGGGGGCCCCTCGCCAAAAACATTCAGTACTTC.

V usage is TRBV6-6 and J usage is TRBJ1-5; 7 bases align to TRBD1. The CDR3 runs to 15 residues. Germline V lookup: CDR1 MNHNY, CDR2 SVGAGI (reference sequence). Trimming cost V 0 bases and J 5 bases; bases outside gene matches: 4. The CDR3 reads CASSYSTRGDQPQHF. The CDR3 bases are TGTGCCAGCAGTTACTCGACCAGGGGGGATCAGCCCCAGCATTTT.

The V and J genes are TRBV29-1 and TRBJ1-2; D is unclear. CDR3 length: 12 amino acids. Looked up from germline, CDR1 is SQVTM and CDR2 is ANQGSEA. Deletions cut 1 base from V and 5 bases from J, with 8 bases between. CDR3 bases: TGCAGCGTTGAAGGGGAGCCTTATGGCTACACCTTC. Translated, it gives CSVEGEPYGYTF. The full variable domain, its missing parts supplied by reference TRBV29-1 and TRBJ1-2, is SAVISQKPSRDICQRGTSLTIQCQVDSQVTMMFWYRQQPGQSLTLIATANQGSEATYESGFVIDKFPISRPNLTFSTLTVSNMSPEDSSIYLCSVEGEPYGYTFGSGTRLTVV.